These T cell receptor beta chains were read from a single sample in a study of CD8 T cells in ankylosing spondylitis. TCRdb analysed the 5' RACE reads with MiXCR anew, one entry per CDR3 protein. The table lists 40,000 to 50,000 distinct CDR3 sequences, around 2.9% of them singletons. Sequenced input: blood, either unsorted or a sorted T cell fraction (not recorded which). The receptors were gathered from a male donor with ankylosing spondylitis or in good health (not recorded which). Both conserved end residues are part of each CDR3. The order of the fields is D gene, clone size, J gene, V gene, CDR3 protein, CDR3 DNA. The D gene is left open where the match is weak. Clone sizes are given selectively: once, few, many, or a class where the clone is expanded.

d_gene: -; abundance: many; j_gene: TRBJ2-5; v_gene: TRBV9; CDR3aa: CASSVGIAGIGQETQYF; CDR3nt: TGTGCCAGCAGCGTCGGTATTGCGGGAATAGGACAAGAGACCCAGTACTTC
d_gene: -; abundance: many; j_gene: TRBJ1-5; v_gene: TRBV2; CDR3aa: CATRISGPPRGSNQPQHF; CDR3nt: TGTGCCACCCGCATTTCCGGACCCCCCCGGGGAAGCAATCAGCCCCAGCATTTT
d_gene: -; abundance: many; j_gene: TRBJ1-1; v_gene: TRBV9; CDR3aa: CASSVDGWNTEAFF; CDR3nt: TGTGCCAGCAGCGTAGACGGCTGGAACACTGAAGCTTTCTTT
d_gene: -; abundance: many; j_gene: TRBJ2-1; v_gene: TRBV9; CDR3aa: CASSYRVVDYNEQFF; CDR3nt: TGTGCCAGCAGTTATCGGGTAGTCGACTACAATGAGCAGTTCTTC
d_gene: -; abundance: many; j_gene: TRBJ2-7; v_gene: TRBV9; CDR3aa: CASSVHGGYEQYF; CDR3nt: TGTGCCAGCAGCGTACACGGTGGGTACGAGCAGTACTTC
d_gene: -; abundance: many; j_gene: TRBJ2-7; v_gene: TRBV9; CDR3aa: CASSVEGHRTYEQYF; CDR3nt: TGTGCCAGCAGCGTAGAGGGACACAGAACCTACGAGCAGTACTTC
d_gene: -; abundance: many; j_gene: TRBJ1-1; v_gene: TRBV9; CDR3aa: CASSVAGGSMTEAFF; CDR3nt: TGTGCCAGCAGCGTAGCGGGCGGTTCGATGACTGAAGCTTTCTTT
d_gene: TRBD2; abundance: many; j_gene: TRBJ2-3; v_gene: TRBV9; CDR3aa: CASSAGLDYTDTQYF; CDR3nt: TGTGCCAGCAGCGCCGGACTAGACTACACAGATACGCAGTATTTT
d_gene: TRBD2; abundance: many; j_gene: TRBJ2-2; v_gene: TRBV9; CDR3aa: CASSVDGGSFTGELFF; CDR3nt: TGTGCCAGCAGCGTAGATGGCGGGAGTTTTACCGGGGAGCTGTTTTTT
d_gene: -; abundance: many; j_gene: TRBJ2-2; v_gene: TRBV9; CDR3aa: CASGASVGELFF; CDR3nt: TGTGCCAGCGGGGCCTCCGTCGGGGAGCTGTTTTTT
d_gene: -; abundance: -; j_gene: TRBJ2-7; v_gene: TRBV21-1; CDR3aa: CASRRAAGDYEQYF; CDR3nt: TGTGCCAGCAGAAGGGCGGCTGGGGACTACGAGCAGTACTTC
d_gene: -; abundance: many; j_gene: TRBJ2-3; v_gene: TRBV9; CDR3aa: CASRPSAWGTDTQYF; CDR3nt: TGTGCCAGCAGGCCTAGCGCGTGGGGCACAGATACGCAGTATTTT